This is a list of T cell receptor beta chains from one sample in a study of T cells in localized non-small cell lung cancer. Libraries were prepared by immunoSEQ multiplex PCR; TCRdb keeps only in-frame clonotypes and omits some of them. The profile shows about 17,000 clones, approximately 82% of them singletons. The sequenced sample was peripheral blood, obtained before any cancer treatment. These receptor sequences come from a male donor aged 60 or older with stage III lung adenocarcinoma. Each CDR3 is given without its conserved first and last residue. The order of the fields is V gene, CDR3 protein.

TRBV6-1,ASSVGGPTDTQY
TRBV11-3,ASSRETGENEQF
TRBV18,ASSPFAGTAGEPSPLH
TRBV6-1,ASSEFFSNQPQH
TRBV2,ASRGRDRRKMNTEAF
TRBV12-5,ASGTLRDGPRGTEAF
TRBV5-4,ASSVYGPQH
TRBV6-1,ASGDWGGSSYEQY
TRBV7-9,ASSSTSGTTAQY
TRBV5-4,ASTIRGDNSPLH
TRBV7-2,ASSLTRANYGYT
TRBV6-9,ASSYRGTDPYEQY
TRBV19,ASSIAALGGYT
TRBV30,AWSGGPTNTGELF
TRBV27,ASSLAGGRPNEKLF
TRBV5-1,ASSFGTPQETQY
TRBV2,ASSSRQSGELF
TRBV30,AWSVQLGQANGYEKLF
TRBV6-5,ASSWSGGNTEAF
TRBV5-1,ASSLGAGGANFGGYT
TRBV7-3,ASSERGTGEQY
TRBV18,ASSPQGPEGGYT
TRBV9,ASSVGSSYEQY
TRBV7-9,ASSPKTDVYSGNTIY
TRBV11-3,ASSLGGTAGDTQY
TRBV19,ASRTGSSGANVLT
TRBV7-6,ASSLNPSQRLASSYEQY
TRBV10-3,AISESEGFYGYT
TRBV11-2,ASSPMGWTGNTIY
TRBV19,ASSTTGGGHEQY
TRBV6-1,ASSEATRGYSYEQY
TRBV30,AWSLGENQPQH
TRBV7-8,ASSLPTETPNYGYT
TRBV5-8,ASSFRGVNYGYT
TRBV30,AWSATSGGETQY
TRBV6-9,ASSTGPHVETQY
TRBV27,ASSLGGAEKLF
TRBV30,AWSRDTNEKLF
TRBV19,ASSTPRNQGSDTQY
TRBV4-1,ASSQAATAGGPYGYT
TRBV6-6,ASSYAEWWSNQPQH
TRBV27,ASSLSTSSGTDTQY
TRBV14,ASSQLTINNEQF
TRBV19,ASRGGGGNQPQH
TRBV10-3,AISVGQGGSGANVLT
TRBV9,ASSAHRGRNTGELF
TRBV7-9,ASSLSGAEQY
TRBV5-6,ASSLTGGKEQY
TRBV29-1,SVDILGDEQF